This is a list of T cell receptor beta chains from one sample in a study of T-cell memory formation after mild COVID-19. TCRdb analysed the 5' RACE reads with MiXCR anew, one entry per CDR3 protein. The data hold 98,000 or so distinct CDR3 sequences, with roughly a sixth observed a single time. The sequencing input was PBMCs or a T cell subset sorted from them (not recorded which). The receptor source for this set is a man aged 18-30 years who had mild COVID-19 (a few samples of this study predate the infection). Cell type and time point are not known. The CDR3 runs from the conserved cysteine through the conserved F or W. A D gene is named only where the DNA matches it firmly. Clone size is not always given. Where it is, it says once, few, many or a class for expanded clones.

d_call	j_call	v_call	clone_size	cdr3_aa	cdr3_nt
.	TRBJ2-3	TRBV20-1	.	CSARDQTSTDTQYF	TGCAGTGCTAGAGATCAGACCTCCACAGATACGCAGTATTTT
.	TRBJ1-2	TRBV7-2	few	CASSSDHRSSYGYTF	TGTGCCAGCAGCTCGGATCATAGGTCTAGCTATGGCTACACCTTC
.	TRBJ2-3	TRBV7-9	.	CASRAHIQGVHTDTQYF	TGTGCCAGCAGGGCTCACATCCAAGGTGTCCACACAGATACGCAGTATTTT
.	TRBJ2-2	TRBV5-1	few	CASSFRGESGGLMNTGELFF	TGCGCCAGCAGCTTTAGGGGCGAATCGGGCGGCCTTATGAACACCGGGGAGCTGTTTTTT
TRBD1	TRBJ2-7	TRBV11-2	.	CASSLHGDRGYEQYF	TGTGCCAGCAGCTTACACGGGGACAGGGGCTACGAGCAGTACTTC
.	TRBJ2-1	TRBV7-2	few	CASSLAVVSDEQFF	TGTGCCAGCAGCTTAGCTGTAGTCTCGGATGAGCAGTTCTTC
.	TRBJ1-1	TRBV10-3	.	CAISESKAGLGEAFF	TGTGCCATCAGTGAGTCGAAGGCAGGGTTGGGTGAAGCTTTCTTT
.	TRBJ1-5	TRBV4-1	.	CASSQPMGGNQPQHF	TGCGCCAGCAGCCAACCTATGGGAGGGAATCAGCCCCAGCATTTT
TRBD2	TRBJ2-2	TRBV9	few	CASSDVAGAFNTGELFF	TGTGCCAGCAGCGACGTAGCGGGGGCCTTCAACACCGGGGAGCTGTTTTTT
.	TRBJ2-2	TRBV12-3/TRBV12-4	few	CASSMPAGTGELIF	TGTGCCAGCAGTATGCCGGCGGGCACCGGGGAGCTGATTTTT
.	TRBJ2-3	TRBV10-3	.	CAISESLRATITDTQYF	TGTGCCATCAGTGAGTCGTTAAGGGCGACTATTACAGATACGCAGTATTTT
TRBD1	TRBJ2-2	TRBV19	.	CASRDRGRTGELFF	TGTGCCAGTAGGGACAGGGGGCGCACCGGGGAGCTGTTTTTT
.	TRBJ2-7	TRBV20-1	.	CSARDRLSYEQYF	TGCAGTGCTAGAGACAGGCTTTCCTACGAGCAGTACTTC
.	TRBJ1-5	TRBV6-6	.	CASSLPTGQGQPQHF	TGTGCCAGCAGTTTACCCACAGGGCAGGGCCAGCCCCAGCATTTT
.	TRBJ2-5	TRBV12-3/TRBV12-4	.	CASSLYGTGGETQYF	TGTGCCAGCAGTCTCTACGGGACCGGGGGAGAGACCCAGTACTTC
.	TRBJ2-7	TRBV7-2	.	CASSSRSTYEQYF	TGTGCCAGCAGCTCCCGGAGCACCTACGAGCAGTACTTC
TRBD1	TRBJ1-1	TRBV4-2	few	CASSQEKGTGITEAFF	TGTGCCAGCAGCCAAGAGAAGGGGACAGGGATCACTGAAGCTTTCTTT
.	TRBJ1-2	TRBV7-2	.	CASSRLPSNYGYTF	TGTGCCAGCAGCCGGCTCCCGTCCAACTATGGCTACACCTTC
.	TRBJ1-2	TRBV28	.	CASRDDRNYGYTF	TGTGCCAGCAGGGATGACAGGAACTATGGCTACACCTTC
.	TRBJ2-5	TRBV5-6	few	CASSWSRVRETQYF	TGTGCCAGCAGCTGGAGTAGGGTTCGGGAGACCCAGTACTTC
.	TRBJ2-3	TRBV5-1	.	CASSLGPPGGGSDTQYF	TGCGCCAGCAGCTTGGGGCCTCCGGGAGGGGGCTCAGATACGCAGTATTTT
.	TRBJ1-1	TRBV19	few	CASIPPGRRTEAFF	TGTGCCAGTATTCCCCCGGGACGGAGGACTGAAGCTTTCTTT
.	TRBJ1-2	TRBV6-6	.	CASSRPSGIGYGYTF	TGTGCCAGCAGTCGTCCCTCAGGGATTGGTTATGGCTACACCTTC
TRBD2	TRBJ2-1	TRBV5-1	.	CASSSSVGGAYEQFF	TGCGCCAGCAGCAGCAGCGTCGGGGGGGCGTATGAGCAGTTCTTC
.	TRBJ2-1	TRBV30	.	CAWSTGRDNEQFF	TGTGCCTGGAGCACAGGGAGGGACAATGAGCAGTTCTTC
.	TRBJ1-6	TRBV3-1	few	CASSYSNSPLHF	TGTGCCAGCAGTTACAGTAATTCACCCCTCCACTTT
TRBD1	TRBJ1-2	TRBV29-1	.	CSVGGGSDSYTF	TGCAGCGTTGGAGGGGGCTCTGATAGCTACACCTTC
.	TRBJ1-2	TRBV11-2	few	CASSLNSYGYTF	TGTGCCAGCAGCTTAAATTCATATGGCTACACCTTC
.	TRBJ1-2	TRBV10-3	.	CAISESFSRWSNYGYTF	TGTGCCATCAGTGAGTCTTTCAGTCGGTGGAGTAACTATGGCTACACCTTC
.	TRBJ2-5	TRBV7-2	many	CASSPPGGGGQETQYF	TGTGCCAGCAGCCCCCCGGGGGGCGGGGGACAAGAGACCCAGTACTTC
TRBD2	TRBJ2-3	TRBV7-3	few	CASSPGLASGDTQYF	TGTGCCAGCAGCCCGGGACTAGCAAGCGGGGATACGCAGTATTTT